The T cell receptor beta chain described here comes from a study of shared clonotypes between healthy human individuals. This clone is a singleton in its sample. Profiled with immunoSEQ multiplex PCR; TCRdb holds only in-frame clones, not every one. Altogether about 2 million clones are present, about 95% being singletons, with the ten largest covering roughly 1%. It was CD45RO-negative cells, positively selected for CCR7, that made up naive CD8 cells, with terminally differentiated effector memory CD45RA+ cells excluded. The trim removed 4 bases at V and 0 bases at J, leaving 6 bases unmatched. The germline gives CDR1 SGHAT, CDR2 FQNNGV. The CDR3 loop spans 16 amino acids.

This sequence joins TRBV11-2 and TRBJ2-7; 10 nucleotides agree with TRBD2. The origin of this receptor is a man younger than 30 in good health. What was sequenced was naive CD8+ T cells sorted from blood. Written as DNA, the CDR3 is TGTGCCAGCAGCTCCTTTCAGCGGGAGGGCTCCTACGAGCAGTACTTC. Translation gives CASSSFQREGSYEQYF.